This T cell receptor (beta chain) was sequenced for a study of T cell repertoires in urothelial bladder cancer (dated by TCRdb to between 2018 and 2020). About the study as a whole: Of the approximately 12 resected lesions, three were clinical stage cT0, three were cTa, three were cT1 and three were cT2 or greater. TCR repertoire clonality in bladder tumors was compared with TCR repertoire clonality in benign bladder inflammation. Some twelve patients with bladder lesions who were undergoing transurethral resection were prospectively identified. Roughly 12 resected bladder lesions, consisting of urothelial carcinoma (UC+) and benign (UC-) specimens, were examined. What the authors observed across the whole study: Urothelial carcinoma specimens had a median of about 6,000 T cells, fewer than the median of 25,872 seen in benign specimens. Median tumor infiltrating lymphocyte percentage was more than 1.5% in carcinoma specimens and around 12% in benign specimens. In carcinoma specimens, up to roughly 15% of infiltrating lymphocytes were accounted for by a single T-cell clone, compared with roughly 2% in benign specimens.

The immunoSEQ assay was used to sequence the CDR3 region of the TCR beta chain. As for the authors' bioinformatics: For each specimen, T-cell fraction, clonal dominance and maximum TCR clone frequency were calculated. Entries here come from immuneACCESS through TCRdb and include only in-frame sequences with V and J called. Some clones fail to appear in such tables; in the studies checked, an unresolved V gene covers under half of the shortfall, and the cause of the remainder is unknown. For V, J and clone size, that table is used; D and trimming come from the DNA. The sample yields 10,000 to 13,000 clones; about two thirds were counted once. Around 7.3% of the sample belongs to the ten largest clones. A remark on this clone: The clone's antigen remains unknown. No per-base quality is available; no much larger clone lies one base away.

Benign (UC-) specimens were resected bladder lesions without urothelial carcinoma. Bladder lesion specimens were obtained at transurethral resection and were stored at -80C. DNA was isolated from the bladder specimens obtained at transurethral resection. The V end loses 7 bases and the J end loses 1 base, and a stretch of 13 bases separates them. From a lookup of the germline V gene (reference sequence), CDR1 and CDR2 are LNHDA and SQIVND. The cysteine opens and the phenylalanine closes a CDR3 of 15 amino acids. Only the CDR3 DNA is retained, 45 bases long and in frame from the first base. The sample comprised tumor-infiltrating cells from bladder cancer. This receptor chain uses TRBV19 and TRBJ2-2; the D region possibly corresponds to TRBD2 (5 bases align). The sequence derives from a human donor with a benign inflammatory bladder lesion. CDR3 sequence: CASIGLAQNTGELFF. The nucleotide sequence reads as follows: TGTGCCAGTATAGGGCTAGCCCAGAACACCGGGGAGCTGTTTTTT.